These 24 T cell receptor beta chains were all obtained from the same sample, sequenced in a study of blood T cells in healthy people across ages. Through a sample-barcoded 5' primer and a J-beta primer mix, a second PCR was run for roughly 7 to 11 cycles. Each CDR3 protein is one row after TCRdb ran MiXCR on the 5' RACE reads. Found here are about 1.5 million distinct CDR3 sequences, roughly 45% of them singletons; the top ten hold roughly 7.9%. Sequenced: blood. These receptors were collected from a woman aged 18-29 years in good health.

The rearrangement joins TRBV20-1 to TRBJ1-5; 10 bases match TRBD1. Looked up from germline, CDR1 is DFQATT and CDR2 is SNEGSKA (reference sequence). The ends lost 4 bases at V and 2 bases at J; junction bases unmatched: 11. The CDR3 extends over 17 amino acids. DNA for the CDR3: TGCAGTGCTACGGGGGGACAGGGGTCATCGGGCAATCAGCCCCAGCATTTT. It specifies CSATGGQGSSGNQPQHF.

The chain uses TRBV4-1 and TRBJ2-1; 11 positions agree with TRBD2. V shed 1 base, J shed 1 base, and the junction held 3 bases outside the gene matches. The CDR3 spans 17 residues. Germline loops: CDR1 MGHRA, CDR2 YSYEKL. DNA for the CDR3: TGCGCCAGCAGCCAAGGGCCTAGCGGGGGGTCCTACAATGAGCAGTTCTTC. Protein: CASSQGPSGGSYNEQFF.

A few counts support this clonotype. The CDR3 here is CATSDIGTGAQPQHF. CDR3 sequence (DNA): TGTGCCACCAGTGATATCGGGACAGGGGCACAGCCCCAGCATTTT. The chain is built from TRBV24-1 and TRBJ1-5; TRBD1 matches at 10 bases. The trim removed 3 bases at V and 7 bases at J, leaving 5 bases unmatched. Germline assignment: CDR1 KGHDR and CDR2 SFDVKD. This CDR3 contains 15 residues.

The chain is built from TRBV7-9 and TRBJ2-7; D call uncertain. CDR1 SEHNR and CDR2 FQNEAQ come from the germline V gene (reference sequence). The CDR3 runs to 14 residues. Trimming removed 5 bases from V and 6 bases from J, with 17 bases in between. Written as DNA, the CDR3 is TGTGCCAGCAGCCCACCCGGGTTTTCCCCCGAGCAGTACTTC. Translating it yields CASSPPGFSPEQYF. Variable domain in full (rest from reference TRBV7-9 and TRBJ2-7): DTGVSQNPRHKITKRGQNVTFRCDPISEHNRLYWYRQTLGQGPEFLTYFQNEAQLEKSRLLSDRFSAERPKGSFSTLEIQRTEQGDSAMYLCASSPPGFSPEQYFGPGTRLTVT.

This clonotype was observed a handful of times. The chain has TRBV4-2 and TRBJ1-2; 8 nucleotides line up with TRBD1. Trimming removed 3 bases from V and 0 bases from J; junction bases left unmatched: 3. Germline V gene data show CDR1 as LGHNA and CDR2 as YNFKEQ. The CDR3 sequence is 15 residues long. CDR3: CASSQGQESNYGYTF. The CDR3 DNA reads TGTGCCAGCAGCCAGGGACAGGAGTCTAACTATGGCTACACCTTC.

The chain has TRBV7-8 and TRBJ2-7, with TRBD2 matching over 7 bases. Germline assignment: CDR1 SGHVS and CDR2 FQNEAQ. V trimming: 0 bases; J trimming: 3 bases; junction bases outside the gene matches: 8. This CDR3 comprises 16 residues. CDR3 protein: CASSLALAEGFYEQYF. The CDR3 nucleotides read TGTGCCAGCAGCTTAGCGCTAGCGGAGGGGTTCTACGAGCAGTACTTC.

This clonotype was detected only a few times. The rearrangement joins TRBV28 to TRBJ2-7, with TRBD1 identical over 8 bases. This CDR3 spans 14 amino acids. Germline V gene sequence: CDR1 MDHEN, CDR2 SYDVKM. V shed 2 bases, J shed 5 bases, and the junction held 5 bases outside the gene matches. The CDR3 region is CASSLMDREDEQYF. CDR3 coding DNA: TGTGCCAGCAGTTTAATGGACAGGGAAGACGAGCAGTACTTC.

This clonotype showed up just a few times. The chain joins TRBV6-1 to TRBJ1-2; TRBD1 matches at 7 bases. The germline gives CDR1 MNHNS, CDR2 SASEGT. V gave up 4 bases and J gave up 2 bases; unmatched junction bases: 7. There are 15 residues in the CDR3. CDR3 amino acids: CASSVTGASNYGYTF. The CDR3 coding sequence is TGTGCCAGCAGTGTAACAGGGGCCTCCAACTATGGCTACACCTTC.

With respect to this clonotype: Compared with germline, one end of the junction differs, possibly owing to a read error. CDR3 region: CASSYSTATGGSTDMQYF. In DNA, the CDR3 is TGTGCCAGCAGTTACTCGACCGCTACAGGTGGGAGTACAGATATGCAGTATTTT. The chain links TRBV6-5 to TRBJ2-3; D might be TRBD1 or TRBD2, each matching 5 bases. Germline V lookup: CDR1 MNHEY, CDR2 SVGAGI. The CDR3 contains 18 residues.

This clonotype was observed a handful of times. The chain carries TRBV4-1 and TRBJ2-7; D gene ambiguous. The length of the CDR3 is 15 residues. The V end lost 0 bases, the J end lost 0 bases, and 9 bases lay between the germline ends. Per germline, CDR1 MGHRA and CDR2 YSYEKL. In DNA form, the CDR3 reads TGCGCCAGCAGCCAAGAGCCCACAGACTCCTACGAGCAGTACTTC. This gives the protein CASSQEPTDSYEQYF.

This chain connects TRBV13 to TRBJ1-1; D might be TRBD1 (6 bases). The V gene's germline CDR1 is PRHDT and CDR2 FYEKMQ (reference sequence). V gave up 5 bases and J gave up 0 bases, with 19 bases separating them. The CDR3 totals 17 residues. The CDR3 sequence: CASSPRSGQLMNTEAFF. DNA of the CDR3: TGTGCCAGCAGCCCCCGGTCCGGACAGCTGATGAACACTGAAGCTTTCTTT.

This clonotype was counted between two and nine times. CDR3 sequence (DNA): TGCAGCGTTGAAGATGTAGAAACCTACGAGCAGTACTTC. Its protein product is CSVEDVETYEQYF. V and J are TRBV29-1 and TRBJ2-7; no firm D call. This CDR3 has 13 residues. Germline CDR1 is SQVTM and CDR2 is ANQGSEA. Between the trimmed V and J ends, which lost 0 bases and 2 bases, there was a span of 8 bases.

This clonotype came up many times. The chain carries TRBV20-1 and TRBJ2-7, with 9 bases matching TRBD1. This CDR3 has 14 amino acids. Germline V lookup: CDR1 DFQATT, CDR2 SNEGSKA (reference sequence). The junction had 13 bases not matched to a gene; V was cut back by 4 bases and J by 9 bases. The CDR3 DNA reads as TGCAGTGCTAACAACAGGGGGCGGTCGGAAACGCAGTACTTC. Translating it yields CSANNRGRSETQYF.

This clonotype turned up a few times. The chain joins TRBV25-1 to TRBJ1-5, with D perhaps TRBD1 (5 bases). V lost 1 base to trimming and J lost 2 bases, with 9 bases between them. The CDR3 spans 15 residues. Germline V gene data show CDR1 as MGHDK and CDR2 as SYGVNS. The CDR3 DNA is TGTGCCAGCAGTGAATGGGGGTCTGGCAATCAGCCCCAGCATTTT. It yields the protein CASSEWGSGNQPQHF.

Here the CDR3 reads CASRGRGGSSNEQYF. The CDR3 DNA follows: TGTGCCAGCAGGGGGCGGGGCGGGAGTAGCAACGAGCAGTACTTC. The chain is built from TRBV27 and TRBJ2-5, with 7 bases aligning to TRBD2. The J call may be incorrect, as the DNA end agrees better with TRBJ2-7. Germline CDR1 reads MNHEY; CDR2 reads SMNVEV (reference sequence). CDR3 size: 15 residues.

The CDR3 coding sequence is TGTGCCAGCAGCCGGGTCGGGAACAATGAGCAGTTCTTC. It yields the protein CASSRVGNNEQFF. The chain joins TRBV7-2 to TRBJ2-1; possibly TRBD2 for D (5 bases). CDR1 is SGHTA, CDR2 FQGNSA, per germline. V lost 5 bases and J lost 5, with 10 bases in between. This CDR3 spans 13 amino acids.

The chain employs TRBV12-3 or TRBV12-4 and TRBJ1-3, with D hard to call. The V and J ends lost 6 bases and 3 bases respectively, with 15 bases between them. This CDR3 region has 15 residues. CDR3 sequence (DNA): TGTGCCAGCAGCCGATTTGACATGAGTGGAAACACCATATATTTT. Translating gives CASSRFDMSGNTIYF.

The chain uses TRBV4-2 and TRBJ2-5; D possibly corresponds to TRBD1 (5 bases). This CDR3 comprises 14 residues. The germline CDR1 and CDR2 sequences are LGHNA and YNFKEQ. V was cut by 1 base and J by 2 bases, with 8 bases left in between. CDR3 bases: TGTGCCAGCAGCCAAGTTGACAGTCAAGAGACCCAGTACTTC. Its protein product is CASSQVDSQETQYF.

This clonotype has more than one count but fewer than ten. The chain combines TRBV10-2 with TRBJ2-5; 7 bases are shared with TRBD1. Gene TRBJ2-7 matches the end of the DNA better, so the J call may be wrong. This CDR3 is 11 amino acids long. Germline V lookup: CDR1 WSHSY, CDR2 SAAADI. The CDR3 spells CATVTGFEQYF. DNA of the CDR3: TGCGCCACGGTGACAGGGTTCGAGCAGTACTTC.

The rearrangement joins TRBV5-1 to TRBJ2-3; the D gene is possibly TRBD1 (6 bases). Germline CDR1 is SGHRS and CDR2 is YFSETQ. This CDR3 contains 16 residues. Trimming took 5 bases from V and 0 from J, leaving 16 bases between them. CDR3 sequence reads: CASRGGAATSTDTQYF. The CDR3 bases are TGCGCCAGCAGAGGGGGTGCCGCTACTAGCACAGATACGCAGTATTTT. The full variable domain, rest sourced from reference TRBV5-1 and TRBJ2-3, is KAGVTQTPRYLIKTRGQQVTLSCSPISGHRSVSWYQQTPGQGLQFLFEYFSETQRNKGNFPGRFSGRQFSNSRSEMNVSTLELGDSALYLCASRGGAATSTDTQYFGPGTRLTVL.

There are a few counts of this clonotype. J is TRBJ1-2 and V is TRBV10-3; no reliable D call. The CDR3 has 12 amino acids. Germline CDR1 reads ENHRY; CDR2 reads SYGVKD. V lost 10 bases and J lost 3, with 12 bases in between. CDR3 nucleotide sequence: TGTGCCACCAACGGGGTCGACTATGGCTACACCTTC. It codes for CATNGVDYGYTF.

The gene calls are TRBV27 and TRBJ2-3; D gene ambiguous. The V end was cut by 8 bases, the J end by 1 base, with 16 bases between. The CDR3 spans 15 residues. The V gene's germline CDR1 is MNHEY and CDR2 SMNVEV (reference sequence). For the CDR3, the DNA is TGTGCCAGCTCGATAAGGGTATTCCGCACAGATACGCAGTATTTT. Translated, it gives CASSIRVFRTDTQYF.

V is TRBV4-1 and J is TRBJ1-1, with 7 bases identical to TRBD1. This CDR3 is 17 amino acids long. The germline V gene has CDR1 MGHRA and CDR2 YSYEKL. V shed 7 bases, J shed 7 bases, and the junction held 21 bases outside the gene matches. The CDR3 sequence is CASTVRGTDAPGREAFF. The CDR3, as DNA: TGCGCCAGCACGGTTAGAGGGACAGACGCGCCGGGCCGTGAAGCTTTCTTT.

V is TRBV20-1 and J is TRBJ2-1; TRBD2 aligns across 8 bases. The CDR3 covers 15 residues. V trimming: 2 bases; J trimming: 5 bases; junction bases outside the gene matches: 8. Germline values: CDR1 DFQATT, CDR2 SNEGSKA (reference sequence). Written as DNA, the CDR3 is TGCAGTGCTAGATCCGAGCGGGAGATTGACAATGAGCAGTTCTTC. Encoded protein: CSARSEREIDNEQFF.